Each of the 10 T cell receptor beta chains below was sequenced from the same sample in a study of blood T cell repertoires in COVID-19. Profiling relied on immunoSEQ multiplex PCR, and the TCRdb table lists in-frame clones only, not all of them. This table holds almost 250,000 clones, around 87% found once. The sequenced sample was PBMCs or T cells enriched from blood (not recorded which). These receptor sequences come from a woman in her forties or fifties who had recovered from COVID-19.

The genes are TRBV11-2 and TRBJ2-3; 11 nucleotides match TRBD2. V was pared by 5 bases and J by 1 base, with 8 bases of the junction left unmatched. The CDR3 spans 17 residues. Germline lookup yields CDR1 SGHAT and CDR2 FQNNGV. CDR3 region: CASSLLAGGDGTDTQYF. Here the CDR3 DNA reads TGTGCCAGCAGCCTCTTAGCGGGAGGGGACGGCACAGATACGCAGTATTTT.

The rearrangement joins TRBV29-1 to TRBJ1-1; a possible D gene is TRBD1 (5 bases). CDR3 size: 15 residues. V lost 4 bases, J lost 4 bases, and 19 bases lay in between. CDR1 and CDR2 (germline): SQVTM, ANQGSEA. CDR3 sequence: CSVGSGNPGGTEAFF. CDR3 sequence (DNA): TGCAGCGTTGGATCGGGGAATCCCGGGGGCACTGAAGCTTTCTTT.

V usage is TRBV27 and J usage is TRBJ2-1; D might be TRBD2 (5 bases). The CDR3 totals 14 residues. Germline lookup yields CDR1 MNHEY and CDR2 SMNVEV (reference sequence). V was shortened by 6 bases and J by 1 base, with 10 bases between the two germline ends. Written as DNA, the CDR3 is TGTGCCAGCAGCCTTAGACTATCCTACAATGAGCAGTTCTTC. Its protein is CASSLRLSYNEQFF.

This clone was observed a handful of times. The V call is TRBV18, the J call TRBJ2-1; TRBD2 might be the D (5 bases). This CDR3 has 14 residues. Deletions cut 6 bases from V and 8 bases from J, with 17 bases between. CDR1 is KGHSH and CDR2 is LQKENI in the germline V gene. The CDR3 bases are TGTGCCAGCTCCCCGATGGTGGGAGTCGATGAGCAGTTCTTC. This codes for CASSPMVGVDEQFF.

A note on this clone: The sample contains more than one DNA sequence encoding this CDR3. This chain links TRBV9 with TRBJ1-2; 9 nucleotides align to TRBD1. The CDR3 totals 13 residues. Germline V gene lookup returns CDR1 SGDLS and CDR2 YYNGEE. Losses at the gene ends were 3 bases for V and 5 bases for J; bases not matched to a gene: 2. This CDR3 is CASSDGQGYGYTF. DNA for the CDR3: TGTGCCAGCAGCGACGGACAGGGGTATGGCTACACCTTC.

The chain combines TRBV30 with TRBJ1-2; D is unresolved. Germline CDR1 reads GTSNPN; CDR2 reads SVGIG (reference sequence). There are 13 residues in the CDR3. Trimming removed 0 bases at V and 8 bases at J, with 13 bases between. This CDR3 reads CAWSVFVREGYTF. DNA of the CDR3: TGTGCCTGGAGTGTATTCGTACGGGAAGGCTACACCTTC.

V and J are TRBV19 and TRBJ1-2; possible D gene TRBD1, 6 bases. The V gene lost 1 base and the J gene lost 8 bases, with 20 bases spanning the gap. Germline loops: CDR1 LNHDA, CDR2 SQIVND (reference sequence). CDR3 length: 16 residues. CDR3 loop: CASSIGQVTIGAGYTF. The CDR3 nucleotides read TGTGCCAGTAGTATAGGACAGGTGACGATTGGGGCCGGCTACACCTTC.

The V gene is TRBV19, the J gene TRBJ1-5; TRBD1 aligns across 10 bases. This CDR3 is built from 16 residues. V trimming: 8 bases; J trimming: 0 bases; junction bases outside the gene matches: 7. Germline assignment: CDR1 LNHDA and CDR2 SQIVND (reference sequence). The CDR3 DNA is TGTGCCAGTGGGACAGGGGAGTATTATAGCAATCAGCCCCAGCATTTT. Its protein is CASGTGEYYSNQPQHF.

This clone was picked up many times. The CDR3, as DNA: TGCGCCAGCAGCCAAGTGTTGGGACTGGGTGGCTACACCTTC. This encodes CASSQVLGLGGYTF. The V gene is TRBV4-1, the J gene TRBJ1-2, with a tentative D call TRBD1 (5 bases). The CDR3 has 14 amino acids. The V gene's germline CDR1 is MGHRA and CDR2 YSYEKL. V was clipped by 1 base and J by 7 bases, with 13 bases between them.

The chain combines TRBV28 with TRBJ2-7, with D perhaps TRBD2 (6 bases). From germline, CDR1 is MDHEN and CDR2 SYDVKM. The ends were cut back, 5 bases at V and 5 bases at J, with 16 bases in the middle. The CDR3 spans 14 residues. CDR3 in DNA: TGTGCCAGCAGTATGAGAGGGCTAGCGAACGAGCAGTACTTC. This sequence encodes CASSMRGLANEQYF. Looking up the rest from reference TRBV28 and TRBJ2-7 gives the full variable domain: DVKVTQSSRYLVKRTGEKVFLECVQDMDHENMFWYRQDPGLGLRLIYFSYDVKMKEKGDIPEGYSVSREKKERFSLILESASTNQTSMYLCASSMRGLANEQYFGPGTRLTVT.